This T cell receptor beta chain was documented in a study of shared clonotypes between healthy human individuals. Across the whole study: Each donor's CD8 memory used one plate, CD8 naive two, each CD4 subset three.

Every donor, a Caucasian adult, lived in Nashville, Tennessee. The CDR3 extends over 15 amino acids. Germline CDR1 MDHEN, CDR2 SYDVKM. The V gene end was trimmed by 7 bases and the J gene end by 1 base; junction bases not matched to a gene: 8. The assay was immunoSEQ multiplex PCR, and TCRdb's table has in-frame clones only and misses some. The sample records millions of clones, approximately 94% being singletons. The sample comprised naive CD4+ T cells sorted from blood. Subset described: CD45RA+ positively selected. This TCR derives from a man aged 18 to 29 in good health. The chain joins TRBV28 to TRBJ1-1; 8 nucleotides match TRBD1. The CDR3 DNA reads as TGTGCCAGCACCTCGGACAGGGTGGGGAACACTGAAGCTTTCTTT. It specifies CASTSDRVGNTEAFF.